The T cell receptor beta chain under discussion was sequenced for a study of blood T cell repertoires in COVID-19 (TCRdb year 2020). Regarding the study in general: The collaborator samples originated in the United States, Italy and Spain and spanned the acute and convalescent phases of COVID-19. The material from the prospective study consisted of cDNA or gDNA derived from T cells, B-cell-depleted T cells, or PBMCs. The dataset comprised deeply sampled blood TCRbeta repertoires from subjects exposed to, actively infected with, or recovered from COVID-19. The repertoires were made available in a free public database intended to serve as a resource for research on the immune response to SARS-CoV-2. Samples were obtained from the ongoing ImmuneRACE study (first 160 participants) and from 1,000 to 1,500 subjects provided by 6 global collaborators. A de-identified subject ID, COVID-19 status, age in years and sex were almost always included in the sample metadata. Where HLA class I and class II types were available, the types were taken from metadata supplied by the sample provider, not from assay-based typing.

Each collaborating institution followed its own protocols to collect whole blood in K2EDTA tubes. For TCRbeta analysis, collaborator samples were shipped as frozen whole blood, as isolated PBMCs, or as DNA extracted from either sample type. The CDR3 numbers 14 residues from cysteine through phenylalanine. Left in the record is the CDR3 DNA by itself, 42 bases read in frame from the first base. The germline V gene (reference sequence) provides CDR1 SEHNR and CDR2 FQNEAQ. V loses 7 bases of germline sequence and J loses 3 bases, and the interval between the two ends is 10 bases. TCRbeta CDR3 regions were amplified from genomic DNA using the immunoSEQ Assay, a bias-controlled multiplex PCR. In the paper's pipeline: Nucleated cell counts per sample were estimated from amplification of reference gene primers within the assay. To quantify the absolute abundance of each unique TCRbeta CDR3 rearrangement, sequence reads were collapsed and filtered. For each sample, productive Simpson clonality was calculated as the square root of Simpson's diversity index over productive rearrangements. In TCRdb, the immuneACCESS table is reduced to in-frame sequences with V and J assigned. These tables do not hold every clone; where another copy was compared, an unresolved V gene accounts for under half, and the others remain unexplained. That table supplies the V and J calls and clone size; D and trimming were determined from the DNA. The sample table shows some 280,000 clones, and about 82% are seen once. The ten largest clones take up around 3.7% of the sample.

As concerns this clone: The target of this receptor is not known. No much larger clone is present one base from it, and per-base qualities are unavailable.

Results and caveats for the whole study, not just this receptor: The amount of clinical and demographic metadata varied by source and participant and was provided uncurated.

Sequenced material: peripheral blood. The clonotype comes from a woman aged 45-60 years with active or convalescent COVID-19. The rearrangement combines TRBV7-9 with TRBJ2-6; TRBD1 is perhaps the D gene, given 6 matching bases. The bases are TGTGCCAGCACAGGGGTTTTTGGGGCCAACGTCCTGACTTTC. Translated, this gives CASTGVFGANVLTF. The CDR3, completed at both ends by the reference TRBV7-9 and TRBJ2-6 genes, gives the full variable domain DTGVSQNPRHKITKRGQNVTFRCDPISEHNRLYWYRQTLGQGPEFLTYFQNEAQLEKSRLLSDRFSAERPKGSFSTLEIQRTEQGDSAMYLCASTGVFGANVLTFGAGSRLTVL.